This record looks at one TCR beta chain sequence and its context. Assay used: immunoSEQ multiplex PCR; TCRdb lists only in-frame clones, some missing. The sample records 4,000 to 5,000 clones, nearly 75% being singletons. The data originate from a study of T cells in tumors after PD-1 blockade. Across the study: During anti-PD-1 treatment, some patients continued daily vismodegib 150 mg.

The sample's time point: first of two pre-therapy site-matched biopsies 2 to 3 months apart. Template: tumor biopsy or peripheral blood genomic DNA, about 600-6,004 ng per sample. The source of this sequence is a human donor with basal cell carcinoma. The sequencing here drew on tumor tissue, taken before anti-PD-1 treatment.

This chain's CDR3 is CASSPRLAGAYNEQFF. The CDR3 nucleotides read TGTGCCAGCAGCCCCCGACTAGCGGGGGCCTACAATGAGCAGTTCTTC. The rearrangement links TRBV7-9 to TRBJ2-1; 12 nucleotides line up with TRBD2. Germline-derived CDR1 and CDR2 are SEHNR and FQNEAQ (reference sequence). The V gene end was trimmed by 5 bases and the J gene end by 2 bases; junction bases not matched to a gene: 4. The CDR3 runs 16 residues.